The present entry profiles one T cell receptor (beta chain) with its context. The antigen is undetermined. This entry belongs to a study of cytomegalovirus exposure and HLA in healthy donors. There were likely unrecorded immune exposures, though donors were nominally healthy when sampled. Notes on the study in general: The authors later linked a missense DCLRE1C variant to TCR beta V- and J-gene trimming.

The PCR employed 60 Vbeta primers together with 13 Jbeta primers. TCRdb's copy holds only in-frame clones and misses some; the assay was immunoSEQ multiplex PCR. The sample consists of some 190,000 clones, around 76% of them appearing once. This CDR3 region has 16 residues. Germline loops: CDR1 ENHRY, CDR2 SYGVKD. Trimming took 8 bases from V and 1 from J; bases not matched to a gene: 8. The genes are TRBV10-3 and TRBJ2-5; 12 nucleotides match TRBD2. The sample comprised PBMCs. This TCR derives from a man aged 35 to 55 in good health and CMV-seronegative. For the CDR3, the DNA is TGTGCCATCGGGGGACGGACTAGCGGGGTCCAAGAGACCCAGTACTTC. Translating it yields CAIGGRTSGVQETQYF.